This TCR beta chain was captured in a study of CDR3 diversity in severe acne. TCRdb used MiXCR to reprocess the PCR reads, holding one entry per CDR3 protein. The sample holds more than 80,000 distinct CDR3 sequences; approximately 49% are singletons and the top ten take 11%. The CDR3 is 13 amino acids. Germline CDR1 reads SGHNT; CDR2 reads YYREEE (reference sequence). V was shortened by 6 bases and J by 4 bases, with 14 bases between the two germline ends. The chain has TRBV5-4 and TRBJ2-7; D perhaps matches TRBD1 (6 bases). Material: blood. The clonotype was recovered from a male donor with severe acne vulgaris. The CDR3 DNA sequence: TGTGCCAGCAATTCGGGGCAGGGGTACGAGCAGTACTTC. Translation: CASNSGQGYEQYF.